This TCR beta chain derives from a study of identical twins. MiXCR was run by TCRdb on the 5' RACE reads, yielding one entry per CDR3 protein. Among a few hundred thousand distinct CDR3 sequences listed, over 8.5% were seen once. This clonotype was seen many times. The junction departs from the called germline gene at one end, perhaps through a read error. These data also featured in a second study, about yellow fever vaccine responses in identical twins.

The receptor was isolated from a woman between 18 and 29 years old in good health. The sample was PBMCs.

The CDR3 bases are TGTGCCAGCAGCCCAGGACATTCCTCCGAGCAGTACTTC. The encoded protein is CASSPGHSSEQYF. The rearrangement links TRBV7-3 to TRBJ2-7, with D maybe TRBD1 (5 bases). The CDR3 has 13 amino acids. Per germline, CDR1 SGHTA and CDR2 FQGTGA. Using reference TRBV7-3 and TRBJ2-7 for the parts outside the CDR3, the full variable domain is GAGVSQTPSNKVTEKGKYVELRCDPISGHTALYWYRQSLGQGPEFLIYFQGTGAADDSGLPNDRFFAVRPEGSVSTLKIQRTERGDSAVYLCASSPGHSSEQYFGPGTRLTVT.